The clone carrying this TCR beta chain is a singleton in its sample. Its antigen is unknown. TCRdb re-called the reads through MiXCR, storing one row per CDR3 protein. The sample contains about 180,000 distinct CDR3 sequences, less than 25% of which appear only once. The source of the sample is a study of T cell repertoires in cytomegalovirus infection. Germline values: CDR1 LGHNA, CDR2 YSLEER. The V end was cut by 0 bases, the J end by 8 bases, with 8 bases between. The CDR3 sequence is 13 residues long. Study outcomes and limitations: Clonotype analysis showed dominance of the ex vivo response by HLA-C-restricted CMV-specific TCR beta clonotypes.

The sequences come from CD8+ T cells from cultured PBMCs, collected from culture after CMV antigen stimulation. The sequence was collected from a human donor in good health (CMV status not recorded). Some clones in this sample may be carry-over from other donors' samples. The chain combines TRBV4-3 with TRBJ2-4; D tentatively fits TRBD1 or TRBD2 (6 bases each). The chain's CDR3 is CASSQERGDIQYF. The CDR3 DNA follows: TGCGCCAGCAGCCAAGAGAGGGGGGACATTCAGTACTTC.